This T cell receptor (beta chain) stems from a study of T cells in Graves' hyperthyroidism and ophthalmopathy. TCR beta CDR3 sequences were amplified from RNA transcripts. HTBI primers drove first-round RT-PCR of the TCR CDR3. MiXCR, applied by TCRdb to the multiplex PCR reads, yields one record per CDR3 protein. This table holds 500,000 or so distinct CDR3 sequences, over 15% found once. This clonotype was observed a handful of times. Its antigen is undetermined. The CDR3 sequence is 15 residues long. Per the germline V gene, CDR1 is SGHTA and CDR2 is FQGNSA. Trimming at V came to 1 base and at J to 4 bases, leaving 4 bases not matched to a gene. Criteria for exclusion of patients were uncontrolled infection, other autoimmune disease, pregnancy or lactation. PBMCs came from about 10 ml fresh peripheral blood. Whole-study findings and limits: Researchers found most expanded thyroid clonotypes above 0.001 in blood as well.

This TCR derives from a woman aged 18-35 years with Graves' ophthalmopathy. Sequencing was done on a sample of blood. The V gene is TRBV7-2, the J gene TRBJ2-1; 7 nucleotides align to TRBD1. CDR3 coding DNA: TGTGCCAGCAGCTTAGAGGGGACAGCATACAATGAGCAGTTCTTC. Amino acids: CASSLEGTAYNEQFF.